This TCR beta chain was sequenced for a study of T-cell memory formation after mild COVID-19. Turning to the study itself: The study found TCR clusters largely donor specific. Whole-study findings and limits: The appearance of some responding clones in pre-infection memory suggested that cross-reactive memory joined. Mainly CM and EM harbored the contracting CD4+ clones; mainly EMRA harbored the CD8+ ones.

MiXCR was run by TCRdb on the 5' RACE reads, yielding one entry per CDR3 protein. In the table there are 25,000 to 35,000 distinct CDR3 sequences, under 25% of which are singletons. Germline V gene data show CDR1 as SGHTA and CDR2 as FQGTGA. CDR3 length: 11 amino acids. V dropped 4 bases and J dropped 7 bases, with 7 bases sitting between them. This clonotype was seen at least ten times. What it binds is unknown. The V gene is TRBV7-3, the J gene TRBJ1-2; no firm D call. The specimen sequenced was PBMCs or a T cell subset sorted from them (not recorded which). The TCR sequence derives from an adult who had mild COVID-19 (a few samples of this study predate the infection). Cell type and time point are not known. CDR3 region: CASSSGVGYTF. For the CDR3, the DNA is TGTGCCAGCAGCTCCGGCGTTGGCTACACCTTC.